The clone carrying this TCR beta chain was seen a few times. The sample belongs to a study of early T cells in non-severe SARS-CoV-2 infection. At the level of the study: Chains stayed unpaired after sequencing of bulk RNA from unsorted whole blood.

Each cDNA molecule carried a unique molecular identifier. From the 5' RACE reads, TCRdb called clonotypes with MiXCR, one entry per CDR3 protein. This repertoire shows 62,000 or so distinct CDR3 sequences, about 9.9% found once; its top ten account for roughly 1.2%. CDR1 SGHRS and CDR2 YFSETQ come from the germline V gene. The V and J ends lost 7 bases and 5 bases respectively, with 15 bases between them. The CDR3 spans 13 residues. The receptor's source is an adult who was a healthcare worker with PCR-confirmed SARS-CoV-2 infection or an uninfected control (not recorded which). V is TRBV5-1 and J is TRBJ1-1; D ambiguous. Sequenced input: whole blood. CDR3 amino acids: CASYLLRDTEAFF. CDR3 bases: TGCGCCAGCTACCTCCTCCGTGATACTGAAGCTTTCTTT.